The 23 T cell receptor beta chains listed next were all sequenced from one sample in a study of blood T cells in healthy people across ages. It was with a sample-barcoded 5' primer and a J-beta primer mix that a second PCR of about 6 to 12 cycles was run. TCRdb reprocessed the 5' RACE reads with MiXCR, giving one entry per CDR3 protein. The data hold 750,000 or so distinct CDR3 sequences, with approximately 25% observed a single time. These data were also filed under a second study, of T cells of mothers and their children.

The sequenced sample was blood. All receptors come from a boy aged 5-17 years in good health.

CDR3 in amino acids: CASSHIRDIGENIQYF. The DNA for the CDR3 is TGTGCCAGCAGTCACATCAGGGATATTGGAGAAAACATTCAGTACTTC. The chain couples TRBV25-1 to TRBJ2-4, with a possible D match to TRBD1 (5 bases). The CDR3 covers 16 residues. The V end was cut by 5 bases, the J end by 5 bases, with 19 bases between. CDR1 is MGHDK, CDR2 SYGVNS, per germline.

This clonotype was counted between two and nine times. The chain has TRBV7-2 and TRBJ1-3; D is undetermined. This CDR3 has 17 amino acids. The V and J ends lost 1 base and 0 bases respectively, with 13 bases between them. CDR1 is SGHTA, CDR2 FQGNSA, per germline. CDR3: CASSLDSRGSSGNTIYF. The CDR3 DNA reads TGTGCCAGCAGCTTAGATTCGCGCGGCAGCTCTGGAAACACCATATATTTT.

The chain has TRBV12-3 or TRBV12-4 and TRBJ2-1; D not certain. V was clipped by 1 base and J by 6 bases, with 10 bases between them. The CDR3 is 14 amino acids. The CDR3 region is CASSLVLGPNEQFF. In DNA form, the CDR3 reads TGTGCCAGCAGTTTAGTGCTGGGCCCCAATGAGCAGTTCTTC.

This clonotype came up a few times. The chain employs TRBV3-1 and TRBJ2-5; the D gene could be TRBD1 or TRBD2 (5 bases each). The V end was cut by 3 bases, the J end by 5 bases, with 19 bases between. Germline assignment: CDR1 LGHDT and CDR2 YNNKEL (reference sequence). The CDR3 is 16 amino acids. The CDR3 here is CASSHPSLGVMETQYF. The CDR3 DNA reads TGTGCCAGCAGCCACCCCTCTCTGGGGGTCATGGAGACCCAGTACTTC.

Comment on this clonotype: The DNA is left out, because the CDR3 cannot be placed on it with certainty; the CDR3 is given as TCRdb lists it. The chain joins TRBV3-1 to TRBJ1-2; the table's TRBD1 call for D was not verified on the DNA. Germline V lookup: CDR1 LGHDT, CDR2 YNNKEL (reference sequence). The CDR3 sequence runs 18 residues, both termini included. The CDR3 region is CASSQVGSGTEFNYGYIF.

This clonotype was counted between two and nine times. V gene TRBV2 combines with J gene TRBJ2-5; TRBD2 aligns across 9 bases. TRBJ2-7 explains the end of the DNA better; the J call may be wrong. This CDR3 has 17 residues. CDR1 is SNHLY, CDR2 FYNNEI, per germline. The CDR3, as DNA: TGTGCCAGCAGTGAATTCGATCGCGGGGGGGAGTCCTACGAGCAGTACTTC. Its protein is CASSEFDRGGESYEQYF.

The rearrangement uses TRBV5-1 and TRBJ1-1, with D possibly matching TRBD1 (6 bases). This CDR3 comprises 16 residues. V dropped 0 bases and J dropped 5 bases, with 17 bases sitting between them. Germline V gives CDR1 SGHRS, CDR2 YFSETQ. CDR3 region: CASSLAYGVRGTEAFF. CDR3 nucleotide sequence: TGCGCCAGCAGCTTGGCCTACGGGGTTAGGGGGACTGAAGCTTTCTTT.

This clonotype showed up just a few times. The gene calls are TRBV18 and TRBJ2-3; TRBD1 or TRBD2 may be the D gene (5 bases each). This CDR3 has 12 residues. The V end was cut by 9 bases, the J end by 4 bases, with 11 bases between. Germline CDR1 is KGHSH and CDR2 is LQKENI. Here the CDR3 DNA reads TGTGCCAGTACTCGAGGGGCAGATACGCAGTATTTT. Translating it yields CASTRGADTQYF.

This clonotype was counted only a few times. CDR3 nucleotides: TGTGCCAGCAGCTTGCTCATCTCGACCTATGGCTACACCTTC. This codes for CASSLLISTYGYTF. The chain uses TRBV5-4 and TRBJ1-2; D not resolved. CDR3 length equals 14 residues. Trimming took 1 base from V and 4 from J, leaving 11 bases between them. Germline V gives CDR1 SGHNT, CDR2 YYREEE (reference sequence).

This clonotype was detected a few times. V and J are TRBV4-1 and TRBJ2-1; D possibly uses TRBD1 or TRBD2 (6 bases each). The CDR3 is 16 amino acids. V lost 0 bases, J lost 4 bases, and 13 bases lay in between. From germline, CDR1 is MGHRA and CDR2 YSYEKL. CDR3 nucleotides: TGCGCCAGCAGCCAAGATGGGCGGGGACAATACAATGAGCAGTTCTTC. Residues: CASSQDGRGQYNEQFF.

The rearrangement joins TRBV13 to TRBJ2-5; D unclear. V lost 2 bases and J lost 5, with 12 bases in between. Germline V gene sequence: CDR1 PRHDT, CDR2 FYEKMQ (reference sequence). The CDR3 sequence is 14 residues long. CDR3 coding DNA: TGTGCCAGCAGCTTAACCGCCGACGAGGAGACCCAGTACTTC. It translates to CASSLTADEETQYF.

This clonotype was found a few times. The chain uses TRBV15 and TRBJ2-1, with D unclear. The DNA end favors TRBJ2-7, so the J call may be wrong. Germline V gene lookup returns CDR1 LNHNV and CDR2 YYDKDF (reference sequence). The CDR3 has 14 residues. The CDR3 DNA reads as TGTGCCACCAGCAGAGATAACCAGAGGTACGAGCAGTACTTC. Its protein product is CATSRDNQRYEQYF.

This clonotype was seen only a few times. The gene calls are TRBV7-2 and TRBJ2-5; 10 bases map to TRBD2. CDR3 length: 14 amino acids. Losses at the gene ends were 5 bases for V and 5 bases for J; bases not matched to a gene: 5. Germline-derived CDR1 and CDR2 are SGHTA and FQGNSA. CDR3 sequence: CASSRAGGPETQYF. For the CDR3, the DNA is TGTGCCAGCAGCAGAGCGGGGGGGCCGGAGACCCAGTACTTC.

The rearrangement links TRBV7-8 to TRBJ1-4; D may be TRBD1 (6 bases). This CDR3 contains 18 residues. V was cut by 0 bases and J by 6 bases, with 20 bases left in between. Germline-derived CDR1 and CDR2 are SGHVS and FQNEAQ. CDR3 nucleotide sequence: TGTGCCAGCAGCTTAGCAGGCGCTCCGGGACAAGTTTATGAAAAACTGTTTTTT. Its protein is CASSLAGAPGQVYEKLFF.

The chain links TRBV10-3 to TRBJ2-2; the match to TRBD1 covers 8 bases. Germline V gene data show CDR1 as ENHRY and CDR2 as SYGVKD. The CDR3 runs to 14 residues. V trimming: 11 bases; J trimming: 0 bases; junction bases outside the gene matches: 5. This CDR3 is CAGKDRANTGELFF. CDR3 DNA sequence: TGTGCCGGAAAGGACAGGGCGAACACCGGGGAGCTGTTTTTT.

V is TRBV11-2 and J is TRBJ1-4; D might be TRBD1 (5 bases). Germline CDR1 SGHAT, CDR2 FQNNGV. The CDR3 has 16 amino acids. V shed 7 bases and J shed 0 bases, with 15 bases lying between them. The CDR3 sequence: CASTPGTYATNEKLFF. The CDR3 region has the DNA TGTGCCAGCACCCCCGGGACCTATGCAACTAATGAAAAACTGTTTTTT.

CDR3 DNA: TGCGCCAGCAGCTTACAGGGGACTTTACCCTACGAGCAGTACTTC. This gives the protein CASSLQGTLPYEQYF. The V and J genes are TRBV5-1 and TRBJ2-7; a possible D gene is TRBD1 (7 bases). CDR1 is SGHRS and CDR2 is YFSETQ in the germline V gene. Deletions cut 2 bases from V and 2 bases from J, with 14 bases between. This CDR3 region has 15 residues.

The chain links TRBV5-4 to TRBJ2-2; D may be TRBD2 (5 bases). The CDR3 runs 14 residues. The V end lost 4 bases, the J end lost 5 bases, and 12 bases lay between the germline ends. From germline, CDR1 is SGHNT and CDR2 YYREEE (reference sequence). The CDR3 protein is CASSTGLDTGELFF. The CDR3, as DNA: TGTGCCAGCAGCACCGGACTTGATACCGGGGAGCTGTTTTTT.

The rearrangement joins TRBV20-1 to TRBJ2-5, with 13 bases that match TRBD2. TRBJ2-1 matches the DNA end more closely, so the J call is doubtful. Germline values: CDR1 DFQATT, CDR2 SNEGSKA (reference sequence). The CDR3 sequence is 14 residues long. The CDR3 region has the DNA TGCAGTGCTTTTCGGACTAGCGGGAGTGATGAGCAGTTCTTC. It translates to CSAFRTSGSDEQFF.

V usage is TRBV29-1 and J usage is TRBJ2-6; either TRBD1 or TRBD2 may fit D (6 bases each). Germline CDR1 is SQVTM and CDR2 is ANQGSEA. Trimming left V 4 bases short and J 2 bases short, with 15 bases between. The CDR3 has 16 amino acids. CDR3 coding DNA: TGCAGCGTTGCATCGGGGGCGACTCCTGGGGCCAACGTCCTGACTTTC. Encoded protein: CSVASGATPGANVLTF.

Note on this clonotype: The junction departs from germline at one end; a sequencing error may be responsible. In DNA, the CDR3 is TGCAGCGCTGAACTAGCGGGGCCAGAGTACTTC. Encoded protein: CSAELAGPEYF. The rearrangement uses TRBV29-1 and TRBJ2-5; 10 bases fit TRBD2. The CDR3 is 11 amino acids. Germline V gene sequence: CDR1 SQVTM, CDR2 ANQGSEA.

In this sample, this clonotype turned up a few times. The missing conserved phenylalanine or tryptophan at the end of this CDR3 makes a read error likely. CDR3 in DNA: TGCGCCAGCAGCCACCCAGGGGGTGGCGAGCAGTTCATC. It is translated as CASSHPGGGEQFI. The chain couples TRBV4-1 to TRBJ2-5; TRBD1 agrees at 7 bases. Matching the DNA end better, TRBJ2-1 makes the J call doubtful. The CDR3 has 13 residues. CDR1 MGHRA and CDR2 YSYEKL come from the germline V gene.

V gene TRBV14 combines with J gene TRBJ2-5; no reliable D call. CDR1 and CDR2 from the germline V gene are SGHDN and FVKESK. CDR3 length: 13 amino acids. Trimming took off 2 bases at V and 3 bases at J, with 7 bases between the two ends. CDR3 DNA: TGTGCCAGCAGCCAATCTGGAAAAGAGACCCAGTACTTC. It translates to CASSQSGKETQYF.